The next 9 T cell receptor beta chains were all read from a single sample in a study of blood T cell repertoires in COVID-19. The assay was immunoSEQ multiplex PCR, and TCRdb's table has in-frame clones only and misses some. The sample contains over 100,000 clones, about 87% of which appear only once. The source material was peripheral blood. The source is a human donor in a cohort sampled during active COVID-19.

This chain joins TRBV27 and TRBJ1-1; unclear D gene. The germline CDR1 and CDR2 sequences are MNHEY and SMNVEV (reference sequence). V shed 3 bases and J shed 4 bases, with 9 bases lying between them. The CDR3 runs 13 residues. The CDR3 DNA is TGTGCCAGCAGTTTCAGACACCTCACTGAAGCTTTCTTT. Protein: CASSFRHLTEAFF.

The genes are TRBV21-1 and TRBJ2-5; the table's D call TRBD1 went unverified against the DNA. TRBV21-1 is a recognized pseudogene. CDR3 length: 15 amino acids. This chain's CDR3 is CASSKERDRGETQYF. CDR3 coding DNA: TGTGCCAGCAGCAAAGAGAGGGACAGGGGAGAGACCCAGTACTTC.

This clone came up once. This chain connects TRBV4-2 to TRBJ2-2, with TRBD2 matching over 10 bases. The V gene end was trimmed by 5 bases and the J gene end by 1 base; junction bases not matched to a gene: 7. The germline gives CDR1 LGHNA, CDR2 YNFKEQ. This CDR3 has 17 residues. CDR3 in amino acids: CASSFLRTSGNTGELFF. Here the CDR3 DNA reads TGTGCCAGCAGCTTCCTTCGGACTAGCGGGAACACCGGGGAGCTGTTTTTT.

The gene calls are TRBV7-9 and TRBJ1-1, with unresolved D. Trimming removed 4 bases at V and 5 bases at J, with 14 bases between. There are 14 residues in the CDR3. Germline V CDR1 and CDR2: SEHNR, FQNEAQ (reference sequence). CDR3 region: CASSSPRGGTEAFF. The CDR3 DNA reads TGTGCCAGCAGCTCCCCAAGAGGAGGGACTGAAGCTTTCTTT.

V usage is TRBV27 and J usage is TRBJ2-7; D might be TRBD1 (5 bases). The CDR3 runs to 14 residues. Between the trimmed V and J ends, which lost 3 bases and 0 bases, there was a span of 9 bases. Germline V gene sequence: CDR1 MNHEY, CDR2 SMNVEV (reference sequence). CDR3 residues: CASSFPDSSYEQYF. The CDR3 region has the DNA TGTGCCAGCAGTTTTCCCGACAGCTCCTACGAGCAGTACTTC.

The J gene is TRBJ2-7, the V gene TRBV28; 9 nucleotides agree with TRBD1. This CDR3 comprises 14 residues. The J segment lost 5 bases and the V segment lost 3 bases, leaving 5 bases of the junction unmatched. The V gene's germline CDR1 is MDHEN and CDR2 SYDVKM. The CDR3 loop reads CASSFPGTGNEQYF. As DNA, the CDR3 is TGTGCCAGCAGTTTCCCCGGGACAGGGAACGAGCAGTACTTC.

The chain couples TRBV25-1 to TRBJ2-4; 10 nucleotides agree with TRBD1. The CDR3 totals 16 residues. Germline CDR1 and CDR2: MGHDK and SYGVNS. J lost 3 bases, V lost 3 bases, and 5 bases had no gene match. The CDR3: CASSETGGLGKNIQYF. CDR3 nucleotide sequence: TGTGCCAGCAGTGAGACAGGGGGCTTAGGCAAAAACATTCAGTACTTC.

This clone has a single count. The chain carries TRBV6-5 and TRBJ1-2, with 7 bases lining up with TRBD1. Germline V gene sequence: CDR1 MNHEY, CDR2 SVGAGI. The CDR3 has 13 amino acids. The ends lost 6 bases at V and 3 bases at J; junction bases unmatched: 4. CDR3 sequence (DNA): TGTGCCAGCAGCCGACAGGGCGACTATGGCTACACCTTC. This sequence encodes CASSRQGDYGYTF.

The chain employs TRBV7-9 and TRBJ2-3, with D maybe TRBD1 (6 bases). Looked up from germline, CDR1 is SEHNR and CDR2 is FQNEAQ (reference sequence). V shed 5 bases and J shed 5 bases, with 20 bases lying between them. The CDR3 has 16 amino acids. CDR3 residues: CASSRWGQGSGDTQYF. Here the CDR3 DNA reads TGTGCCAGCAGCCGATGGGGGCAGGGGTCGGGAGATACGCAGTATTTT.